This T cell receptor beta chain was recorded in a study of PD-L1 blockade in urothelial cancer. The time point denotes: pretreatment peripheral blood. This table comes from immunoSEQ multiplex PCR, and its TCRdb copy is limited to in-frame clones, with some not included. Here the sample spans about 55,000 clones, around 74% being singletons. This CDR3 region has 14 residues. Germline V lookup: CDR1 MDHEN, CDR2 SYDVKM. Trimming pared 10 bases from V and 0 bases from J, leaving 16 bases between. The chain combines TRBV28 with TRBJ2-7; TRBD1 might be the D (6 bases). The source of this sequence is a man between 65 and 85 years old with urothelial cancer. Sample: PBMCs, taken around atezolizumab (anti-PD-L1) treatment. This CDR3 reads CAIGKQGRSYEQYF. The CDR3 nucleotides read TGTGCCATCGGGAAACAGGGCCGCTCCTACGAGCAGTACTTC.